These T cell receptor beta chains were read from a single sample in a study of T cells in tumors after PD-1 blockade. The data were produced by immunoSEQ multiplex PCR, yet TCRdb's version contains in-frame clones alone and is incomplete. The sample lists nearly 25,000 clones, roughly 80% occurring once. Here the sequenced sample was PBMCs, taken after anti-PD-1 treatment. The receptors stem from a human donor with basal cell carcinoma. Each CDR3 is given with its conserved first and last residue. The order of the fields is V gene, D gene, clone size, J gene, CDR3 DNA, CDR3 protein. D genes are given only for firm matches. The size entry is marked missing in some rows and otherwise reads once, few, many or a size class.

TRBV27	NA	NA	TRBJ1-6	TGTGCCAGCAGTCCCTCGAAGGACTCTTCACCCCTCCACTTT	CASSPSKDSSPLHF
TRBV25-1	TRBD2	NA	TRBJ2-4	TGTGCCAGCAGGACTAGCGGGGGGGCGGACATTCAGTACTTC	CASRTSGGADIQYF
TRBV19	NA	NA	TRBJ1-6	TGTGCCATTTCCGACAGGTCAAATTCACCCCTCCACTTT	CAISDRSNSPLHF
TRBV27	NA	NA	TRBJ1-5	TGTGCCAGCAGTTTATCGGACCCTAATCAGCCCCAGCATTTT	CASSLSDPNQPQHF
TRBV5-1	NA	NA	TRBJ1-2	TGCGCCAGCAGTTTAGGGCAAGAGGCTGGGGGCTACACCTTC	CASSLGQEAGGYTF
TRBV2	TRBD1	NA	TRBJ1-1	TGTGCCAGCAGCCCTGTCCCGGGACAGGGGACGGCTTTCTTT	CASSPVPGQGTAFF
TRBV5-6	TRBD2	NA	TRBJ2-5	TGTGCCAGCAGCTTGACTAGCGGGGGCCAAGAGACCCAGTACTTC	CASSLTSGGQETQYF
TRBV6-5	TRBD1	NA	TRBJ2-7	TGTGCCAGCAGTCGGACAGGACCCTCCTACGAGCAGTACTTC	CASSRTGPSYEQYF
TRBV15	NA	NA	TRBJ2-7	TGTGCCACCCAACAGGGAAGCTCCTACGAGCAGTACTTC	CATQQGSSYEQYF
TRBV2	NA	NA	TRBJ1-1	TGTGCCAGCAGTGAAGCGCAGATTAGTTTCGCTGAAGCTTTCTTT	CASSEAQISFAEAFF
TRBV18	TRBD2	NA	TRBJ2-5	TGTGCCAGCTCACCCCGCCGACTTTCTAGCGGGGTTGAGACCCAGTACTTC	CASSPRRLSSGVETQYF
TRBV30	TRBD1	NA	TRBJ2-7	TGTGCCTGGGCGGACAGGGGTGGGTACGAGCAGTACTTC	CAWADRGGYEQYF
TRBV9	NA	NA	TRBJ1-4	TGTGCCAGCAGCGTAGCGGGGGCAGGTGATGAAAAACTGTTTTTT	CASSVAGAGDEKLFF
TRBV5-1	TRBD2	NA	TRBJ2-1	TGCGCCAGCAGCCTAACTAGCGGGGGTACCTACAATGAGCAGTTCTTC	CASSLTSGGTYNEQFF
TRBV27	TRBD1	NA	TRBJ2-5	TGTGCCAGCAGTTTATCCCCCTGGGACAGGGGGCCGAACCAAGAGACCCAGTACTTC	CASSLSPWDRGPNQETQYF
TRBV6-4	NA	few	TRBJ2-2	TGTGCCAGCAGTGCCCGGGTGGGTTCACCCGGGGAGCTGTTTTTT	CASSARVGSPGELFF
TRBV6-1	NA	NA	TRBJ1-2	TGTGCCAGCAGTGAAGCGGGGGCTCGTAGTAACTATGGCTACACCTTC	CASSEAGARSNYGYTF
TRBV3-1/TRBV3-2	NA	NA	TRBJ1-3	TGTGCCAGCAGCGACAGCCGGGTAGTGGTTGGAAACACCATATATTTT	CASSDSRVVVGNTIYF
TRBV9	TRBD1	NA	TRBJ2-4	TGTGCCAGCAGCGCCCAAACCGGGACAGGGGGAACCAAAAACATTCAGTACTTC	CASSAQTGTGGTKNIQYF
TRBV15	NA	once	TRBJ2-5	TGTGCCACCAGCAGAGCGGAAGAGGAGGAGACCCAGTACTTC	CATSRAEEEETQYF